A selection of T cell receptor beta chains follows, all from one sample in a study of preoperative IRX-2 immunotherapy in early breast cancer. TCRdb's table, derived via immunoSEQ multiplex PCR, lists solely in-frame clones and lacks some. The sample consists of a few thousand clones, roughly 80% of them appearing once. The sequencing used tumor tissue, collected after IRX-2 immunotherapy. The receptor source for this set is a human donor with breast cancer. CDR3s include the opening cysteine and the closing phenylalanine or tryptophan. D genes are given only for firm matches. Not every row has a clone size; where given, it reads once, few, many or a size class.

D gene	V gene	J gene	clone size	CDR3 DNA	CDR3 protein
NA	TRBV6-8	TRBJ2-7	once	TGTGCCAGCAGCCACAGGAATAGGGACTACGAGCAGTACTTC	CASSHRNRDYEQYF
NA	TRBV19	TRBJ1-2	NA	TGTGCCAGTAGTGAACAGGACTATGGCTACACCTTC	CASSEQDYGYTF
NA	TRBV11-3	TRBJ1-2	NA	TGTGCCAGCAGCTCCCACGTCCAGGGGCTTAACTATGGCTACACCTTC	CASSSHVQGLNYGYTF
NA	TRBV11-3	TRBJ2-7	few	TGTGCCAGCAGCTTAGATCTGGGTAGGACCTACGAGCAGTACTTC	CASSLDLGRTYEQYF
TRBD2	TRBV6-8	TRBJ2-3	NA	TGTGCCAGCAGTAGGACTAGCGGGGACACAGATACGCAGTATTTT	CASSRTSGDTDTQYF
NA	TRBV11-3	TRBJ1-1	NA	TGTGCCAGCAGCACAATCCAAGAGAACACTGAAGCTTTCTTT	CASSTIQENTEAFF
NA	TRBV11-3	TRBJ1-2	NA	TGTGCCAGCAGGGCAGGGCGGCGTAGTTATGGCTACACCTTC	CASRAGRRSYGYTF
TRBD2	TRBV11-3	TRBJ2-7	NA	TGTGCCAGCAGCTCAGTGGGCGGGAGGAATGGCTACGAGCAGTACTTC	CASSSVGGRNGYEQYF
NA	TRBV28	TRBJ2-5	NA	TGTGCCAGCAGACCGAGAGGTCCTCAAGAGACCCAGTACTTC	CASRPRGPQETQYF
NA	TRBV5-1	TRBJ1-1	NA	TGCGCCAGCAGCTTGGGAGGGTCGAACACTGAAGCTTTCTTT	CASSLGGSNTEAFF
TRBD1	TRBV2	TRBJ1-2	NA	TGTGCCAGCAGTGGGACAGGGAACTATGGCTACACCTTC	CASSGTGNYGYTF
NA	TRBV6-8	TRBJ1-1	large	TGTGCCACGCGGGGACACGGGAACACTGAAGCTTTCTTT	CATRGHGNTEAFF
NA	TRBV14	TRBJ1-3	NA	TGTGCCAGCAGCTCCGACAGCTCTGGAAACACCATATATTTT	CASSSDSSGNTIYF
NA	TRBV5-1	TRBJ2-7	NA	TGCGCCAGCAGCTTGGTAGGGGGAGGAGACGAGCAGTACTTC	CASSLVGGGDEQYF
NA	TRBV12-5	TRBJ1-4	NA	TGTGCTAGTGGGCCTGGACACCCCGGGGAAAAACTGTTTTTT	CASGPGHPGEKLFF
TRBD1	TRBV5-1	TRBJ1-2	NA	TGCGCCAGCTCGGGACAGGGCGATAACTATGGCTACACCTTC	CASSGQGDNYGYTF
NA	TRBV23-1	TRBJ2-1	NA	TGCGCCAGCGCCATAACTAGGAACAATGAGCAGTTCTTC	CASAITRNNEQFF
TRBD1	TRBV19	TRBJ1-5	NA	TGTGCCAGTAGTGCTCGAGGGAGGGGCAGGGGGATCGGTCAGCCCCAGCATTTT	CASSARGRGRGIGQPQHF
NA	TRBV11-3	TRBJ2-2	NA	TGTGCCAGCAGCTTAGGGGTTAGCGGGAACACCGGGGAGCTGTTTTTT	CASSLGVSGNTGELFF
TRBD2	TRBV6-8	TRBJ2-7	NA	TGTGCCAGCAGCCTTCAGCGGGGGGGCTCCTACGAGCAGTACTTC	CASSLQRGGSYEQYF
TRBD1	TRBV11-3	TRBJ2-2	few	TGTGCCAGCAGCCCCCCTTACCGGACAGGGAAGGCCGGGGAGCTGTTTTTT	CASSPPYRTGKAGELFF
TRBD1	TRBV19	TRBJ1-4	NA	TGTGCCAGTAGTGGACCGGGACAGGGAAATGAAAAACTGTTTTTT	CASSGPGQGNEKLFF
NA	TRBV7-1	TRBJ2-1	NA	TGTGCCAGCAGCTTAGCATCCTACAATGAGCAGTTCTTC	CASSLASYNEQFF
NA	TRBV6-8	TRBJ1-1	NA	TGTGCCAGCAGTTACCAGAATCTGGTGGTCACTGAAGCTTTCTTT	CASSYQNLVVTEAFF
TRBD1	TRBV6-8	TRBJ1-1	few	TGTGCCAGCACCCGAGGACAGGGGGTTTTGGACACTGAAGCTTTCTTT	CASTRGQGVLDTEAFF
NA	TRBV6-8	TRBJ2-7	NA	TGTGCCAGCGCCGGGGACAAATACGAGCAGTACTTC	CASAGDKYEQYF
TRBD1	TRBV19	TRBJ1-1	NA	TGTGCCAGTACTCGGTCAGGGGGAGGTGGGTACACTGAAGCTTTCTTT	CASTRSGGGGYTEAFF
NA	TRBV29-1	TRBJ2-6	NA	TGCAGCGTCCTAGGGGCTTCTGGGGCCAACGTCCTGACTTTC	CSVLGASGANVLTF
NA	TRBV6-8	TRBJ2-7	NA	TGTGCCAGCAGTTACAGAAAGGGGGTTGTCTACGAGCAGTACTTC	CASSYRKGVVYEQYF
NA	TRBV11-3	TRBJ1-1	NA	TGTGCCAGCAGCTTAAACGCAGGACGGATCCCAGCTTTCTTT	CASSLNAGRIPAFF
NA	TRBV28	TRBJ1-4	NA	TGTGCCAGCAGTAAAGTCGGGCTGCGCGAAAAACTGTTTTTT	CASSKVGLREKLFF
NA	TRBV15	TRBJ1-3	NA	TGTGCCACCAGGACCGGGACATCGGGAAACACCATATATTTT	CATRTGTSGNTIYF
NA	TRBV6-1	TRBJ1-2	NA	TGTGCCAGCAGTGAAGCCCCTTCCAGCTCCGGGGGCTACACCTTC	CASSEAPSSSGGYTF
NA	TRBV11-3	TRBJ2-5	NA	TGTGCCAGCAGCTTAGGGCCCCCAGAAGCGGCCCAGTACTTC	CASSLGPPEAAQYF
NA	TRBV29-1	TRBJ2-1	NA	TGCAGCGTTGAAGGTATGGGGGACAATGAGCAGTTCTTC	CSVEGMGDNEQFF
TRBD1	TRBV5-1	TRBJ1-1	NA	TGCGCCAGCACTCTTTTGGGGACAGCGAACACTGAAGCTTTCTTT	CASTLLGTANTEAFF
TRBD1	TRBV6-8	TRBJ1-5	once	TGTGCCAGCAGTGAGGTACAGGGGGTTAATCAGCCCCAGCATTTT	CASSEVQGVNQPQHF
NA	TRBV7-7	TRBJ2-1	NA	TGTGCCAGCAGCCACTCAACCCGGACGTTTGACAATGAGCAGTTCTTC	CASSHSTRTFDNEQFF
NA	TRBV28	TRBJ1-1	NA	TGTGCCAGCAGTTTACCGGGGAGCATGAACACTGAAGCTTTCTTT	CASSLPGSMNTEAFF
TRBD2	TRBV6-8	TRBJ2-1	once	TGTGCCAGCAGTTCGGGACTAGCGAGCTCCAATGAGCAGTTCTTC	CASSSGLASSNEQFF
NA	TRBV5-1	TRBJ2-1	NA	TGCGCCAGCAGCTTAGTTGGGGCCAGCTCCTACAATGAGCAGTTCTTC	CASSLVGASSYNEQFF
NA	TRBV7-1	TRBJ2-3	NA	TGTGCCAGCAGTATTCCTCCCACAGATACGCAGTATTTT	CASSIPPTDTQYF
NA	TRBV19	TRBJ1-1	few	TGTGCCAGTAGTATAGGGCAGACTGAAGCTTTCTTT	CASSIGQTEAFF
TRBD1	TRBV7-6	TRBJ1-4	few	TGTGCCAGCAGCTCGCTGCCGGGACAGGGTCTGGAAAAACTGTTTTTT	CASSSLPGQGLEKLFF
TRBD1	TRBV11-3	TRBJ1-6	NA	TGTGCCAGCAGCCTCCGACAGGGAAATAATTCACCCCTCCACTTT	CASSLRQGNNSPLHF
TRBD2	TRBV7-1	TRBJ2-1	NA	TGTGCCAGCAGCTCCAGGACTAGCGGGAGAAATGAGCAGTTCTTC	CASSSRTSGRNEQFF
TRBD2	TRBV19	TRBJ2-3	NA	TGTGCCAGTAGTATGGGTGGAATAGCGGGAGCCACAGATACGCAGTATTTT	CASSMGGIAGATDTQYF
TRBD1	TRBV15	TRBJ1-2	once	TGTGCCAGCAGCTTCGGACAGGAGAACTATGGCTACACCTTC	CASSFGQENYGYTF
TRBD2	TRBV11-3	TRBJ2-1	NA	TGTGCCAGCAGCTTCACTAGCGGGACGGACTACAATGAGCAGTTCTTC	CASSFTSGTDYNEQFF
NA	TRBV6-8	TRBJ1-5	NA	TGTGCCAGCAGTTACGATAGCAATCAGCCCCAGCATTTT	CASSYDSNQPQHF
TRBD2	TRBV5-1	TRBJ2-1	NA	TGCGCCAGCATTCCTTCTAGCGGGAGATACAATGAGCAGTTCTTC	CASIPSSGRYNEQFF
NA	TRBV19	TRBJ2-1	NA	TGTGCCAGTAGTAAGACAATTTCCTACAATGAGCAGTTCTTC	CASSKTISYNEQFF
TRBD2	TRBV5-1	TRBJ2-3	once	TGCGCCAGCAGCTTGGGCGCCGTAAAAGAGACTAGCGGGAGATTGGATACGCAGTATTTT	CASSLGAVKETSGRLDTQYF